This is a list of T cell receptor beta chains from one sample in a study of T-cell reconstitution after alpha-beta-depleted transplantation in children. TCRdb reprocessed the PCR reads via MiXCR and lists one record per CDR3 protein. The data show around 410,000 distinct CDR3 sequences, 9.5% to 13% seen once. The sequencing used PBMCs from the stem cell graft donor, collected from the stem cell graft. The receptors stem from a human donor who donated a stem cell graft to a child with acute myeloid leukemia. CDR3s include the opening cysteine and the closing phenylalanine or tryptophan. Fields, in order: CDR3 DNA, CDR3 protein, J gene, D gene, clone size, V gene. A D gene is named only where the DNA matches it firmly. The size entry is marked missing in some rows and otherwise reads once, few, many or a size class.

TGTGCCAGCTCCTCGTGGAGCGTCGAGACCCAGTACTTC | CASSSWSVETQYF | TRBJ2-5 | - | few | TRBV7-9
TGCGCCAGCAGGGAGCCGACAGAGAACACTGAAGCTTTCTTT | CASREPTENTEAFF | TRBJ1-1 | - | - | TRBV5-1
TGTGCCAGCAGCCCAATTGGGACGATAGATACGCAGTATTTT | CASSPIGTIDTQYF | TRBJ2-3 | - | - | TRBV11-2
TGTGCCAGCAGACCGGGACAGGAGTACAATGAGCAGTTCTTC | CASRPGQEYNEQFF | TRBJ2-1 | TRBD1 | - | TRBV12-3/TRBV12-4
TGTGCCAGTGGGTGGACCGGGGAGCTGTTTTTT | CASGWTGELFF | TRBJ2-2 | - | few | TRBV19
TGTGCCAGCAGTTATCCCGGGACTGCGCTCTTC | CASSYPGTALF | TRBJ2-1 | - | - | TRBV6-2/TRBV6-3
TGTGCCAGCTCACCTGATGGCCCTTCCTACGAGCAGTACTTC | CASSPDGPSYEQYF | TRBJ2-7 | - | many | TRBV18
TGCAGTGCTACAGGGGCTACTAATGAAAAACTGTTTTTT | CSATGATNEKLFF | TRBJ1-4 | - | many | TRBV20-1
TGCAGCGTTGAGGAGGGGACAGACCCTAATGAAAAACTGTTTTTT | CSVEEGTDPNEKLFF | TRBJ1-4 | TRBD1 | - | TRBV29-1
TGTGCCAGCAGCCCGACTTACAATGAAAAACTGTTTTTT | CASSPTYNEKLFF | TRBJ1-4 | - | - | TRBV7-9
TGCAGCGGCGGACAGAGCTCCTACAATGAGCAGTTCTTC | CSGGQSSYNEQFF | TRBJ2-1 | - | many | TRBV29-1
TGTGCCAGCAGCTACCGGGACAGGAATTCACCCCTCCACTTT | CASSYRDRNSPLHF | TRBJ1-6 | TRBD1 | few | TRBV3-1
TGTGCTAGCAGCCCGGGACTCCGCGATTCCTACGAGCAGTACTTC | CASSPGLRDSYEQYF | TRBJ2-7 | - | - | TRBV7-7
TGTGCCAGCAGCTTAGGGGCCAGGGGGGGGAACGCTGAAGCTTTCTTT | CASSLGARGGNAEAFF | TRBJ1-1 | TRBD1 | - | TRBV11-2
TGTGCCAGCAGCCGAGGGGGCCTCTCTGGAAACACCATATATTTT | CASSRGGLSGNTIYF | TRBJ1-3 | TRBD1 | - | TRBV7-2
TGCGCCAGCAGCTCGGGTAGGGGATCGGGCACCGGGGAGCTGTTTTTT | CASSSGRGSGTGELFF | TRBJ2-2 | - | few | TRBV5-1
TGCAGTGCTAGAGATTGGGGGCGGGGAAGCTCCTACGAGCAGTACTTC | CSARDWGRGSSYEQYF | TRBJ2-7 | - | many | TRBV20-1
TGTGCCAGCAGTTCCGGGACTCTAGGGAATGAGCAGTTCTTC | CASSSGTLGNEQFF | TRBJ2-1 | - | - | TRBV6-2/TRBV6-3
TGCGCCAGCAGCCAAGACGGGACAGTACAAGAGACCCAGTACTTC | CASSQDGTVQETQYF | TRBJ2-5 | TRBD1 | few | TRBV4-1
TGTGCCATCAGTGAGTCCGAGACCGGGGAGCTGTTTTTT | CAISESETGELFF | TRBJ2-2 | - | - | TRBV10-3
TGTGCCAGCAGGCTATCTGGAAACACCATATATTTT | CASRLSGNTIYF | TRBJ1-3 | - | - | TRBV6-6
TGTGCCAGCAGTGACCCGGGACAGGGGAGTTCCGATACGCAGTATTTT | CASSDPGQGSSDTQYF | TRBJ2-3 | TRBD1 | few | TRBV25-1
TGTGCCAGCAGTCCCCGGAGGGCCAGTGAGCAGTTCTTC | CASSPRRASEQFF | TRBJ2-1 | - | - | TRBV5-5
TGTGCCAGCAGCCCCACTTCCACAGAGCTTCAAGAGACCCAGTACTTC | CASSPTSTELQETQYF | TRBJ2-5 | - | - | TRBV3-1